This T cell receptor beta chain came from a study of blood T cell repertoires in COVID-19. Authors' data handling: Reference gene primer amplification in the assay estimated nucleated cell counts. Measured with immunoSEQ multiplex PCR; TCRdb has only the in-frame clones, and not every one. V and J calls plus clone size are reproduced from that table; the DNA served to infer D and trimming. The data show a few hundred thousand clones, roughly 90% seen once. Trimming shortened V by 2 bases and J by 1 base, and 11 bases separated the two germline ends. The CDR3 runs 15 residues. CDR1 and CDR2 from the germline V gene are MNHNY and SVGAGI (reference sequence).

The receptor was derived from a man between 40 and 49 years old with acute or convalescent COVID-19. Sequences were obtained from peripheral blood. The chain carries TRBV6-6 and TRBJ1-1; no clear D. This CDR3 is CASSYPGFRNTEAFF. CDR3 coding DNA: TGTGCCAGCAGTTACCCGGGGTTTCGGAACACTGAAGCTTTCTTT.